These 30 T cell receptor beta chains share one sample of origin, sequenced in a study of cytomegalovirus exposure and HLA in healthy donors. The repertoire was sequenced with immunoSEQ multiplex PCR; TCRdb's copy has only in-frame clones and lacks some. The sample lists about 70,000 clones; 94% were seen once. The sequencing input was PBMCs. The receptors here all came from a woman under 30 in good health and CMV-seropositive.

The gene calls are TRBV10-1 and TRBJ2-1; 10 bases are shared with TRBD2. Germline CDR1 reads WNHNN; CDR2 reads SYGVQD (reference sequence). This CDR3 is built from 16 residues. The J segment lost 7 bases and the V segment lost 6 bases, leaving 12 bases of the junction unmatched. The CDR3 sequence is CASSASSGGASNEQFF. CDR3 sequence (DNA): TGCGCCAGCAGCGCAAGCAGCGGGGGGGCTTCAAATGAGCAGTTCTTC.

Notes on this clone: An end of the junction differs from the germline gene, which may be a read error. V usage is TRBV7-2 and J usage is TRBJ2-7, with a tentative D call TRBD1 (5 bases). The CDR3 has 12 amino acids. Germline CDR1 reads SGHTA; CDR2 reads FQGNSA. CDR3 region: CASSYPGRVGLF. The CDR3, as DNA: TGTGCCAGCAGCTACCCTGGCAGGGTAGGCTTGTTC.

J is TRBJ1-1 and V is TRBV18; 7 positions match TRBD1. Germline CDR1 is KGHSH and CDR2 is LQKENI. The ends lost 3 bases at V and 3 bases at J; junction bases unmatched: 4. The CDR3 totals 14 residues. The chain's CDR3 is CASSPTGLYTEAFF. As DNA, the CDR3 is TGTGCCAGCTCACCGACAGGGTTGTACACTGAAGCTTTCTTT. Using reference TRBV18 and TRBJ1-1 for the parts outside the CDR3, the full variable domain is NAGVMQNPRHLVRRRGQEARLRCSPMKGHSHVYWYRQLPEEGLKFMVYLQKENIIDESGMPKERFSAEFPKEGPSILRIQQVVRGDSAAYFCASSPTGLYTEAFFGQGTRLTVV.

Only one count was recorded for this clone. The rearrangement links TRBV9 to TRBJ1-2; 9 nucleotides line up with TRBD1. The CDR3 consists of 15 residues. Germline CDR1 SGDLS, CDR2 YYNGEE. Trimming cost V 0 bases and J 7 bases; bases outside gene matches: 7. In nucleotides, the CDR3 is TGTGCCAGCAGCGTAGATTCCGGGACAGGGCTTGGCTACACCTTC. It yields the protein CASSVDSGTGLGYTF. The full variable domain, rest sourced from reference TRBV9 and TRBJ1-2, is DSGVTQTPKHLITATGQRVTLRCSPRSGDLSVYWYQQSLDQGLQFLIQYYNGEERAKGNILERFSAQQFPDLHSELNLSSLELGDSALYFCASSVDSGTGLGYTFGSGTRLTVV.

This clone was counted once. This rearrangement joins TRBV11-2 to TRBJ2-1; 11 nucleotides agree with TRBD1. CDR3 size: 15 residues. CDR1 is SGHAT and CDR2 is FQNNGV in the germline V gene. V shed 5 bases and J 10 bases; nucleotides not matched to a gene: 10. The CDR3 protein is CASSRGQGAALEQFF. The CDR3 nucleotides are TGTGCCAGCAGCCGAGGACAGGGGGCGGCACTCGAGCAGTTCTTC.

The V and J genes are TRBV30 and TRBJ1-4; TRBD1 matches at 7 bases. The CDR3 is 16 amino acids. The ends lost 3 bases at V and 8 bases at J; junction bases unmatched: 15. Germline CDR1 reads GTSNPN; CDR2 reads SVGIG (reference sequence). CDR3 region: CAWRGGQASSREKLFF. DNA for the CDR3: TGTGCCTGGAGGGGAGGACAGGCCAGTAGTCGGGAAAAACTGTTTTTT.

The chain recombines TRBV4-1 with TRBJ1-3; D gene unclear. This CDR3 has 15 amino acids. From germline, CDR1 is MGHRA and CDR2 YSYEKL. Between the trimmed V and J ends, which lost 0 bases and 8 bases, there was a span of 14 bases. CDR3 protein: CASSQDHGPRYTIYF. CDR3 sequence (DNA): TGCGCCAGCAGCCAAGATCATGGCCCGAGGTACACCATATATTTT.

This clone appeared a few times. The chain links TRBV19 to TRBJ1-2, with D unclear. V was shortened by 4 bases and J by 2 bases, with 14 bases between the two germline ends. This CDR3 is 15 amino acids long. Germline V gene lookup returns CDR1 LNHDA and CDR2 SQIVND (reference sequence). The CDR3 sequence is CASSTRASLNYGYTF. The DNA of the CDR3 is TGTGCCAGTAGTACGCGGGCCTCGCTAAACTATGGCTACACCTTC. The full variable domain, in which reference TRBV19 and TRBJ1-2 provide the parts outside the CDR3, is DGGITQSPKYLFRKEGQNVTLSCEQNLNHDAMYWYRQDPGQGLRLIYYSQIVNDFQKGDIAEGYSVSREKKESFPLTVTSAQKNPTAFYLCASSTRASLNYGYTFGSGTRLTVV.

The chain employs TRBV5-1 and TRBJ2-5, with TRBD2 matching 14 bases. CDR3 length equals 15 residues. The ends lost 4 bases at V and 3 bases at J; junction bases unmatched: 2. The germline V gene has CDR1 SGHRS and CDR2 YFSETQ. CDR3 loop: CASSVGLAGEETQYF. As DNA, the CDR3 is TGCGCCAGCAGCGTGGGACTAGCGGGAGAAGAGACCCAGTACTTC.

V and J are TRBV10-1 and TRBJ2-1; 9 bases are shared with TRBD1. CDR3 length: 14 amino acids. J lost 4 bases, V lost 4 bases, and 2 bases had no gene match. Germline CDR1 WNHNN, CDR2 SYGVQD (reference sequence). CDR3 protein: CASSVGQGYNEQFF. The CDR3 DNA is TGCGCCAGCAGTGTAGGACAGGGGTACAATGAGCAGTTCTTC.

The chain links TRBV20-1 to TRBJ1-2; D gene unclear. Trimming stripped 0 bases from V and 5 bases from J, with 4 bases between. Germline loops: CDR1 DFQATT, CDR2 SNEGSKA (reference sequence). The CDR3 is 11 residues long. This chain's CDR3 is CSARDPYGYTF. The DNA of the CDR3 is TGCAGTGCTAGAGATCCGTATGGCTACACCTTC.

The chain uses TRBV27 and TRBJ2-5; 9 positions match TRBD2. Germline loops: CDR1 MNHEY, CDR2 SMNVEV (reference sequence). The ends lost 5 bases at V and 3 bases at J; junction bases unmatched: 7. This CDR3 spans 15 amino acids. CDR3 loop: CASSRATSGEETQYF. The DNA of the CDR3 is TGTGCCAGCAGTCGTGCGACTAGCGGTGAAGAGACCCAGTACTTC.

The chain has TRBV13 and TRBJ2-7, with D possibly TRBD1 on 6 matching bases. V dropped 5 bases and J dropped 0 bases, with 14 bases sitting between them. The CDR3 extends over 15 amino acids. Germline CDR1 and CDR2: PRHDT and FYEKMQ (reference sequence). This CDR3 is CASSEQGGSSYEQYF. In DNA, the CDR3 is TGTGCCAGCAGCGAACAGGGTGGGAGCTCCTACGAGCAGTACTTC.

The chain combines TRBV7-2 with TRBJ1-1, with 9 bases matching TRBD1. With V trimmed by 3 bases and J by 5 bases, 4 bases remained unmatched. CDR1 is SGHTA and CDR2 is FQGNSA in the germline V gene. The CDR3 is made up of 14 amino acids. The CDR3 DNA is TGTGCCAGCAGCTTGGACAGGGGTAGGACTGAAGCTTTCTTT. Translation gives CASSLDRGRTEAFF.

This rearrangement joins TRBV9 to TRBJ2-5; D possibly corresponds to TRBD2 (5 bases). The CDR3 totals 12 residues. Germline V lookup: CDR1 SGDLS, CDR2 YYNGEE. V was pared by 6 bases and J by 6 bases, with 12 bases between. CDR3 nucleotides: TGTGCCAGCATCCCCGGGGTGAAGACCCAGTACTTC. Amino acid sequence: CASIPGVKTQYF.

This clone showed up just a few times. The V and J genes are TRBV9 and TRBJ1-2, with TRBD1 matching 12 bases. The V gene's germline CDR1 is SGDLS and CDR2 YYNGEE. The CDR3 is 15 amino acids. The trim removed 3 bases at V and 4 bases at J, leaving 4 bases unmatched. The DNA for the CDR3 is TGTGCCAGCAGCGCAGGGACAGGGGGCGGCTATGGCTACACCTTC. This sequence encodes CASSAGTGGGYGYTF.

DNA of the CDR3: TGTGCCATCAGTGGGACTCTCAGGGGGTACTATGGCTACACCTTC. It specifies CAISGTLRGYYGYTF. V is TRBV10-3 and J is TRBJ1-2; 7 nucleotides line up with TRBD1. Looked up from germline, CDR1 is ENHRY and CDR2 is SYGVKD. This CDR3 is 15 amino acids long. J was trimmed by 3 bases and V by 4 bases; bases with no gene match: 8.

The chain joins TRBV19 to TRBJ2-5; tentative D call: TRBD1 (5 bases). The CDR3 consists of 15 residues. V lost 3 bases and J 2 bases, leaving 13 bases between the germline ends. Per the germline V gene, CDR1 is LNHDA and CDR2 is SQIVND (reference sequence). The CDR3 protein is CASSIPQGGQETQYF. The CDR3 bases are TGTGCCAGTAGTATCCCTCAGGGCGGTCAAGAGACCCAGTACTTC. Combining the CDR3 with reference TRBV19 and TRBJ2-5 gives the whole variable domain DGGITQSPKYLFRKEGQNVTLSCEQNLNHDAMYWYRQDPGQGLRLIYYSQIVNDFQKGDIAEGYSVSREKKESFPLTVTSAQKNPTAFYLCASSIPQGGQETQYFGPGTRLLVL.

This chain links TRBV28 with TRBJ2-7, with D possibly being TRBD1 (5 bases). With 5 bases removed from V and 6 bases from J, the gap between germline ends came to 14 bases. The germline CDR1 and CDR2 sequences are MDHEN and SYDVKM. CDR3 length equals 13 residues. CDR3 sequence (DNA): TGTGCCAGCAGTCGAGGACACTTGGGCGAGCAGTACTTC. Encoded protein: CASSRGHLGEQYF.

The V gene is TRBV11-3, the J gene TRBJ2-7; perhaps TRBD1 as D (6 bases). Trimming stripped 1 base from V and 3 bases from J, with 13 bases between. The CDR3 is 15 amino acids. CDR1 is SGHNT and CDR2 is YENEEA in the germline V gene. CDR3 bases: TGTGCCAGCAGCTTAGCACGGCAGGGGTTCTACGAGCAGTACTTC. Amino acid sequence: CASSLARQGFYEQYF.

This chain links TRBV6-4 with TRBJ2-1; D perhaps matches TRBD2 (5 bases). Germline CDR1 is MRHNA and CDR2 is SNTAGT. CDR3 length: 16 residues. V lost 0 bases to trimming and J lost 1 base, with 10 bases between them. The CDR3 protein is CASSDSASLSYNEQFF. CDR3 DNA: TGTGCCAGCAGTGACTCCGCTAGCCTATCCTACAATGAGCAGTTCTTC.

The chain couples TRBV27 to TRBJ2-1; possible D gene TRBD2, 5 bases. There are 13 residues in the CDR3. Per the germline V gene, CDR1 is MNHEY and CDR2 is SMNVEV (reference sequence). V was trimmed by 0 bases and J by 9 bases, leaving 9 bases between them. CDR3 DNA sequence: TGTGCCAGCAGTTTATCCGACTACGGTGAGCAGTTCTTC. Its protein product is CASSLSDYGEQFF.

V usage is TRBV6-5 and J usage is TRBJ1-2; possible D gene TRBD1, 5 bases. Trimming removed 10 bases from V and 6 bases from J, with 24 bases in between. Germline-derived CDR1 and CDR2 are MNHEY and SVGAGI. This CDR3 has 15 residues. CDR3 DNA sequence: TGTGCCACCTCGATACGGTCGACAGTCCTAAATGGCTACACCTTC. This encodes CATSIRSTVLNGYTF.

The chain is built from TRBV5-6 and TRBJ2-1; 10 bases line up with TRBD2. V shed 1 base and J 6 bases; nucleotides not matched to a gene: 4. CDR1 and CDR2 from the germline V gene are SGHDT and YYEEEE. The CDR3 length is 15 residues. In DNA, the CDR3 is TGTGCCAGCAGCTTGAGTAGCGGGGGGCTCAATGAGCAGTTCTTC. It encodes CASSLSSGGLNEQFF.

The chain carries TRBV27 and TRBJ2-7; 8 bases are shared with TRBD1. Germline V gene sequence: CDR1 MNHEY, CDR2 SMNVEV (reference sequence). CDR3 size: 14 residues. Trimming removed 3 bases from V and 4 bases from J; junction bases left unmatched: 5. The CDR3 DNA follows: TGTGCCAGCAGTTTTGGGACAGGAGAATACGAGCAGTACTTC. Translated, it gives CASSFGTGEYEQYF.

The J gene is TRBJ2-3, the V gene TRBV7-2; D might be TRBD2 (5 bases). The CDR3 contains 15 residues. The ends were cut back, 0 bases at V and 6 bases at J, with 13 bases in the middle. Germline V gene sequence: CDR1 SGHTA, CDR2 FQGNSA. The CDR3 is CASSLASGATDTQYF. The CDR3 DNA sequence: TGTGCCAGCAGCTTAGCCAGCGGAGCTACGGATACGCAGTATTTT. Looking up the rest from reference TRBV7-2 and TRBJ2-3 gives the full variable domain: GAGVSQSPSNKVTEKGKDVELRCDPISGHTALYWYRQSLGQGLEFLIYFQGNSAPDKSGLPSDRFSAERTGGSVSTLTIQRTQQEDSAVYLCASSLASGATDTQYFGPGTRLTVL.

The chain combines TRBV6-1 with TRBJ2-3; D uncertain. V was cut by 0 bases and J by 13 bases, with 8 bases left in between. This CDR3 comprises 11 residues. Per germline, CDR1 MNHNS and CDR2 SASEGT. CDR3 residues: CASSEALREYF. The CDR3 DNA reads TGTGCCAGCAGTGAAGCGCTTCGGGAGTATTTT.

This clone occurred once. This chain joins TRBV15 and TRBJ2-3; D remains ambiguous. The CDR3 runs to 13 residues. Germline CDR1 and CDR2: LNHNV and YYDKDF (reference sequence). V was trimmed by 0 bases and J by 6 bases, leaving 7 bases between them. The CDR3 nucleotides read TGTGCCACCAGCAGAGATGTGGAGGATACGCAGTATTTT. It is translated as CATSRDVEDTQYF.

The chain has TRBV7-3 and TRBJ2-1; 9 bases map to TRBD2. Germline-derived CDR1 and CDR2 are SGHTA and FQGTGA. With V trimmed by 1 base and J by 4 bases, 5 bases remained unmatched. The CDR3 sequence is 16 residues long. In DNA, the CDR3 is TGTGCCAGCAGCTTAATCCCTAGCGGGACTTACAATGAGCAGTTCTTC. Its protein product is CASSLIPSGTYNEQFF. Variable domain in full (rest from reference TRBV7-3 and TRBJ2-1): GAGVSQTPSNKVTEKGKYVELRCDPISGHTALYWYRQSLGQGPEFLIYFQGTGAADDSGLPNDRFFAVRPEGSVSTLKIQRTERGDSAVYLCASSLIPSGTYNEQFFGPGTRLTVL.

The gene calls are TRBV6-5 and TRBJ1-1; maybe TRBD1 (5 bases). Trimming took off 3 bases at V and 4 bases at J, with 12 bases between the two ends. The germline CDR1 and CDR2 sequences are MNHEY and SVGAGI. The length of the CDR3 is 14 residues. The CDR3 nucleotides are TGTGCCAGCAGTTATAGGGAGGGGAGCACTGAAGCTTTCTTT. Residues: CASSYREGSTEAFF.